The 3 T cell receptor beta chains below were found in one sample sequenced in a study of cytomegalovirus exposure and HLA in healthy donors. Amplification used 60 Vbeta primers and 13 Jbeta primers. Libraries were prepared by immunoSEQ multiplex PCR; TCRdb keeps only in-frame clonotypes and omits some of them. The repertoire table contains around 140,000 clones. The sequenced sample was PBMCs. Source of these receptors: a woman between 18 and 29 years old in good health and CMV-seronegative.

On this clone itself: Other DNA sequences in this sample translate to the same CDR3. The chain uses TRBV11-2 and TRBJ2-2, with D tentatively TRBD2 (6 bases). Trimming stripped 2 bases from V and 1 base from J, with 11 bases between. This CDR3 region has 16 residues. Germline V gene lookup returns CDR1 SGHAT and CDR2 FQNNGV. In DNA form, the CDR3 reads TGTGCCAGCAGCTTAAGTACTAGCTTGAACACCGGGGAGCTGTTTTTT. As protein: CASSLSTSLNTGELFF. The full variable domain, its missing parts supplied by reference TRBV11-2 and TRBJ2-2, is EAGVAQSPRYKIIEKRQSVAFWCNPISGHATLYWYQQILGQGPKLLIQFQNNGVVDDSQLPKDRFSAERLKGVDSTLKIQPAKLEDSAVYLCASSLSTSLNTGELFFGEGSRLTVL.

Details on this clone: The same CDR3 arises from other DNA sequences in this sample as well. The rearrangement uses TRBV18 and TRBJ2-5; possibly TRBD2 for D (6 bases). This CDR3 is 15 amino acids long. Trimming took 5 bases from V and 5 from J, leaving 18 bases between them. CDR1 and CDR2 (germline): KGHSH, LQKENI. The CDR3 spells CASSTLADLQETQYF. Written as DNA, the CDR3 is TGTGCCAGCTCAACCTTAGCGGACCTCCAGGAGACCCAGTACTTC.

The genes are TRBV19 and TRBJ1-5, with 8 bases aligning to TRBD1. Germline V gene data show CDR1 as LNHDA and CDR2 as SQIVND (reference sequence). Trimming took 7 bases from V and 4 from J; bases not matched to a gene: 15. This CDR3 comprises 17 residues. The CDR3 region is CASTRRGQALSNQPQHF. CDR3 in DNA: TGTGCCAGTACCCGAAGGGGACAGGCCTTGAGTAATCAGCCCCAGCATTTT. Filled out from reference TRBV19 and TRBJ1-5, the complete variable domain reads DGGITQSPKYLFRKEGQNVTLSCEQNLNHDAMYWYRQDPGQGLRLIYYSQIVNDFQKGDIAEGYSVSREKKESFPLTVTSAQKNPTAFYLCASTRRGQALSNQPQHFGDGTRLSIL.